This record concerns one TCR beta chain sequence. The protocol was immunoSEQ multiplex PCR, while the TCRdb copy is restricted to in-frame clones and leaves out a portion. The sample records 25,000 to 35,000 clones, approximately 91% being singletons. This entry belongs to a study of T cells in localized non-small cell lung cancer. CDR3 length: 13 residues. The V gene's germline CDR1 is SGHTA and CDR2 FQGNSA. V was clipped by 6 bases and J by 4 bases, with 12 bases between them. The gene calls are TRBV7-2 and TRBJ2-5; tentative D call: TRBD1 (5 bases). The sequence was obtained from a man between 35 and 75 years old with stage II lung adenocarcinoma. Sequenced material: PBMCs, taken before any cancer treatment. DNA of the CDR3: TGTGCCAGCAGGGTGGGGCCGGGAGAGACCCAGTACTTC. Its protein product is CASRVGPGETQYF.